This T cell receptor beta chain appears in the sequencing data of a study of blood T cells in healthy people across ages. On the study more broadly: About one barcoded beta molecule per two T cells came from capture by template switching.

CDR3 length: 15 residues. Germline V lookup: CDR1 DFQATT, CDR2 SNEGSKA (reference sequence). The germline V and J ends were trimmed by 8 bases and 1 base, with 17 bases remaining between them. The sample holds a few counts of this clonotype. Combining a sample-barcoded 5' primer with a J-beta primer mix, a second PCR ran for 7 to 11 cycles. TCRdb processed the 5' RACE reads anew with MiXCR; each CDR3 protein has one entry. The sample holds under 1,100,000 distinct CDR3 sequences; around 25% are singletons and the top ten take less than 0.75%. The sample was also reused in another study, on T cells of mothers and their children.

The chain joins TRBV20-1 to TRBJ1-4; D gene unclear. This TCR was sampled from a girl aged 2-10 years in good health. The sample comprised blood. CDR3 in DNA: TGCAGTACGCAGTTGGAGGCTCGAACTAATGAAAAACTGTTTTTT. Translation gives CSTQLEARTNEKLFF.